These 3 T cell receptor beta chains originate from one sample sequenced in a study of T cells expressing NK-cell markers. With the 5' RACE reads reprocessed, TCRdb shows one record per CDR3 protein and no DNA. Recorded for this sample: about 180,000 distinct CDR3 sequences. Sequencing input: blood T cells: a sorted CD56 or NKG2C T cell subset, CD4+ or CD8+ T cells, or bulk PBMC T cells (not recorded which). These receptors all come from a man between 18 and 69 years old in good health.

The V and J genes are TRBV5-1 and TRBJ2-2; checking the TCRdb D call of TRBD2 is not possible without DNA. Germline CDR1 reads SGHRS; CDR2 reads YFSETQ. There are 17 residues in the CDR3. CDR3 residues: CASSLIVASGNTGELFF.

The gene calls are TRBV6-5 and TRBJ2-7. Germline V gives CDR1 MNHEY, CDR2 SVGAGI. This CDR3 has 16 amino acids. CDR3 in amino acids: CASSYQRHPDSYEQYF.

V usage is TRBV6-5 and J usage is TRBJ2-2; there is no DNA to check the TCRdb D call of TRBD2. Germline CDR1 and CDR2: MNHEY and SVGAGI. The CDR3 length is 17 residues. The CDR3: CASSYSGLAGFTGELFF.